The 5 T cell receptor beta chains reported below all come from one sample, sequenced in a study of cytomegalovirus exposure and HLA in healthy donors. Use of 60 Vbeta and 13 Jbeta primers characterized the PCR. Measured with immunoSEQ multiplex PCR; TCRdb has only the in-frame clones, and not every one. The sample has over 95,000 clones, about three quarters seen once. Sequencing used PBMCs. The receptors derive from a woman in her 40s in good health and CMV-seropositive.

The chain links TRBV2 to TRBJ1-1; D remains unclear. The germline V gene has CDR1 SNHLY and CDR2 FYNNEI. The CDR3 contains 12 residues. V gave up 5 bases and J gave up 0 bases, with 4 bases separating them. Here the CDR3 reads CASSRVNTEAFF. The CDR3 bases are TGTGCCAGCAGTAGAGTGAACACTGAAGCTTTCTTT.

This clone has just a few counts. The junction and the germline gene differ at one end; a read error may be behind it. This chain joins TRBV28 and TRBJ1-2, with 9 positions matching TRBD1. CDR1 and CDR2 (germline): MDHEN, SYDVKM. The CDR3 covers 15 residues. The CDR3: CASSSGTGSSYGYPF. DNA for the CDR3: TGTGCCAGCAGTTCCGGGACAGGGTCCTCCTATGGCTACCCCTTC.

This chain connects TRBV6-5 to TRBJ1-6, with 10 nucleotides matching TRBD1. CDR3 length: 15 residues. The germline gives CDR1 MNHEY, CDR2 SVGAGI. J gave up 8 bases and V 1 base, and 2 bases lay outside the gene matches. The CDR3 nucleotides read TGTGCCAGCAGTTACTTGACAGGGGGCCATTCACCCCTCCACTTT. This sequence encodes CASSYLTGGHSPLHF.

V gene TRBV25-1 combines with J gene TRBJ2-5, with D possibly matching TRBD1 (6 bases). The germline V gene has CDR1 MGHDK and CDR2 SYGVNS. This CDR3 has 14 amino acids. The germline V and J ends were trimmed by 2 bases and 4 bases, with 11 bases remaining between them. CDR3: CASSEAGVGETQYF. As DNA, the CDR3 is TGTGCCAGCAGTGAAGCAGGGGTTGGAGAGACCCAGTACTTC.

V gene TRBV5-6 combines with J gene TRBJ2-2; 7 nucleotides align to TRBD1. CDR3 length equals 17 residues. The ends lost 4 bases at V and 4 bases at J; junction bases unmatched: 13. Germline-derived CDR1 and CDR2 are SGHDT and YYEEEE. CDR3 sequence reads: CASSRSPTGSVTGELFF. The CDR3 nucleotides read TGTGCCAGCAGCAGAAGCCCGACAGGGTCGGTCACCGGGGAGCTGTTTTTT.